Following are 7 T cell receptor beta chains from one sample sequenced in a study of CD8 T cells in ankylosing spondylitis. Using its own MiXCR run on the 5' RACE reads, TCRdb lists one record per CDR3 protein. Here the sample spans 100,000 to 150,000 distinct CDR3 sequences, roughly an eighth being singletons. Sequencing was done on a sample of blood, either unsorted or a sorted T cell fraction (not recorded which). These receptors were obtained from a female donor with ankylosing spondylitis or in good health (not recorded which).

V usage is TRBV7-2 and J usage is TRBJ2-3; the D gene is possibly TRBD1 (5 bases). Germline CDR1 reads SGHTA; CDR2 reads FQGNSA. This CDR3 comprises 13 residues. V dropped 4 bases and J dropped 6 bases, with 11 bases sitting between them. CDR3 amino acids: CASSWGQRDTQYF. The DNA for the CDR3 is TGTGCCAGCAGCTGGGGCCAAAGGGATACGCAGTATTTT.

This clonotype turned up a few times. V and J are TRBV15 and TRBJ2-1; no firm D call. Germline CDR1 is LNHNV and CDR2 is YYDKDF (reference sequence). V shed 1 base and J shed 9 bases, with 13 bases lying between them. The CDR3 runs to 14 residues. CDR3 DNA sequence: TGTGCCACCAGCAGAGCCTGGGAATCCTCTGAGCAGTTCTTC. It encodes CATSRAWESSEQFF.

The gene calls are TRBV20-1 and TRBJ2-7; D perhaps matches TRBD2 (7 bases). The V gene lost 5 bases and the J gene lost 4 bases, with 15 bases spanning the gap. The CDR3 totals 13 residues. Germline values: CDR1 DFQATT, CDR2 SNEGSKA (reference sequence). The CDR3: CSAPQGGGYEQYF. The CDR3 region has the DNA TGCAGTGCTCCCCAAGGGGGAGGGTACGAGCAGTACTTC.

CDR3: CASSPGLAGTLNSYEQYF. The CDR3 region has the DNA TGCGCCAGCAGCCCGGGACTAGCGGGGACCCTTAACTCCTACGAGCAGTACTTC. This chain joins TRBV5-1 and TRBJ2-7; 13 bases line up with TRBD2. Germline CDR1 is SGHRS and CDR2 is YFSETQ. Trimming took 4 bases from V and 0 from J; bases not matched to a gene: 10. CDR3 size: 18 residues.

This clonotype has more than one count but fewer than ten. As DNA, the CDR3 is TGTGCCAGCAGCCAAGATAACAGTAGAAATCAGCCCCAGCATTTT. This translates into CASSQDNSRNQPQHF. This sequence joins TRBV3-1 and TRBJ1-5, with unresolved D. This CDR3 contains 15 residues. CDR1 LGHDT and CDR2 YNNKEL come from the germline V gene (reference sequence). V lost 0 bases and J 4 bases, leaving 10 bases between the germline ends.

The rearrangement joins TRBV20-1 to TRBJ2-7, with 7 nucleotides matching TRBD1. The length of the CDR3 is 14 residues. V trimming: 6 bases; J trimming: 2 bases; junction bases outside the gene matches: 10. Germline-derived CDR1 and CDR2 are DFQATT and SNEGSKA (reference sequence). The CDR3 spells CSAPRDSNPYEQYF. The CDR3 nucleotides are TGCAGTGCCCCCCGGGACAGCAACCCCTACGAGCAGTACTTC.

This clonotype was picked up a small number of times. CDR3 sequence reads: CASTDKQGFGGDTQYF. CDR3 DNA: TGTGCCAGCACCGACAAACAGGGATTTGGGGGGGATACGCAGTATTTT. This chain links TRBV12-3 or TRBV12-4 with TRBJ2-3; tentatively, D is TRBD1 or TRBD2 (6 bases each). This CDR3 is built from 16 residues. Trimming left V 7 bases short and J 6 bases short, with 23 bases between.